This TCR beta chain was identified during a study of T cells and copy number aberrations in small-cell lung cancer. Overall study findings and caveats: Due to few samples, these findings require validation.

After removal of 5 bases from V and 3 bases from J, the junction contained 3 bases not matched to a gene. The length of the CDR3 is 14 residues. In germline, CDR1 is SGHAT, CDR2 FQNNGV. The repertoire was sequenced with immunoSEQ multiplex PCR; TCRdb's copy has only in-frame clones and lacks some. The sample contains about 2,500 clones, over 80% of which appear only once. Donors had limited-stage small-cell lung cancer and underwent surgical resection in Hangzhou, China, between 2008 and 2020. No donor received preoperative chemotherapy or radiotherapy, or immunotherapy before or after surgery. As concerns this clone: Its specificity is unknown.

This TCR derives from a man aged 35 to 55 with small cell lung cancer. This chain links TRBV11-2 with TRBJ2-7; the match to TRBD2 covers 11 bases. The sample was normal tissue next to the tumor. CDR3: CASSPGTSGYEQYF. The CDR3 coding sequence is TGTGCCAGCAGCCCAGGGACTAGCGGCTACGAGCAGTACTTC.